Presented here are 22 T cell receptor beta chains from one specimen sequenced in a study of blood T cell repertoires in COVID-19. Method: immunoSEQ multiplex PCR; TCRdb's copy keeps in-frame clones and lacks some. The data hold approximately 250,000 clones, with approximately 90% observed a single time. The sequencing input was PBMCs or T cells enriched from blood (not recorded which). The receptors here all came from a woman in her forties with acute COVID-19.

This rearrangement joins TRBV27 to TRBJ1-5; 7 nucleotides agree with TRBD1. Per germline, CDR1 MNHEY and CDR2 SMNVEV (reference sequence). With V trimmed by 4 bases and J by 1 base, 7 bases remained unmatched. This CDR3 is built from 16 residues. CDR3 DNA sequence: TGTGCCAGCAGTTCCTGGACAGGCGCAAGCAATCAGCCCCAGCATTTT. It translates to CASSSWTGASNQPQHF.

The chain employs TRBV18 and TRBJ1-4, with 8 nucleotides matching TRBD1. CDR1 is KGHSH and CDR2 is LQKENI in the germline V gene. The trim removed 3 bases at V and 7 bases at J, leaving 4 bases unmatched. CDR3 length: 14 residues. CDR3 DNA sequence: TGTGCCAGCTCACCGGACAGGGCGGGTGAAAAACTGTTTTTT. This gives the protein CASSPDRAGEKLFF.

The genes are TRBV19 and TRBJ1-5; 10 positions match TRBD1. Trimming took 7 bases from V and 6 from J; bases not matched to a gene: 6. From germline, CDR1 is LNHDA and CDR2 SQIVND (reference sequence). This CDR3 is built from 14 residues. The CDR3 nucleotides are TGTGCCAGTACCCCGACAGGGGGCGGTCAGCCCCAGCATTTT. It yields the protein CASTPTGGGQPQHF.

This chain joins TRBV27 and TRBJ1-2; D unresolved. Germline lookup yields CDR1 MNHEY and CDR2 SMNVEV (reference sequence). The CDR3 is made up of 13 amino acids. Deletions cut 2 bases from V and 0 bases from J, with 4 bases between. The DNA of the CDR3 is TGTGCCAGCAGTTTAGGGCCTAACTATGGCTACACCTTC. This translates into CASSLGPNYGYTF.

The genes are TRBV27 and TRBJ2-2, with a possible D match to TRBD1 (5 bases). This CDR3 contains 14 residues. Germline-derived CDR1 and CDR2 are MNHEY and SMNVEV (reference sequence). The ends were cut back, 6 bases at V and 5 bases at J, with 13 bases in the middle. As DNA, the CDR3 is TGTGCCAGCAGAAATTCCAAGGGGACCGGGGAGCTGTTTTTT. It specifies CASRNSKGTGELFF.

CDR3 sequence (DNA): TGCAGTGCCAGTAAGCGGGAGGGCCTGACGAACCCCACAGATACGCAGTATTTT. Protein: CSASKREGLTNPTDTQYF. This chain links TRBV20-1 with TRBJ2-3; 10 bases are shared with TRBD2. The CDR3 has 18 amino acids. V trimming: 6 bases; J trimming: 2 bases; junction bases outside the gene matches: 17. The V gene's germline CDR1 is DFQATT and CDR2 SNEGSKA (reference sequence).

V is TRBV28 and J is TRBJ2-7; 9 nucleotides match TRBD1. This CDR3 spans 16 amino acids. Germline V CDR1 and CDR2: MDHEN, SYDVKM. The V segment lost 3 bases and the J segment 2 bases; nucleotides outside the gene matches: 8. The CDR3 sequence: CASSFYSGTGTYEQYF. The CDR3, as DNA: TGTGCCAGCAGTTTTTACTCCGGGACAGGGACCTACGAGCAGTACTTC.

This clone has a single count. The chain is built from TRBV3-1 (or the pseudogene TRBV3-2) and TRBJ1-2; 12 nucleotides agree with TRBD1. The V gene end was trimmed by 2 bases and the J gene end by 8 bases; junction bases not matched to a gene: 6. CDR3 size: 15 residues. The germline V gene has CDR1 LGHDT and CDR2 YNNKEL (reference sequence). As DNA, the CDR3 is TGTGCCAGCAGCCAACCCGGGACAGGGGGCGCGGGCTACACCTTC. Its protein product is CASSQPGTGGAGYTF.

The chain uses TRBV13 and TRBJ2-1; TRBD2 matches 13 bases. J lost 15 bases, V lost 10 bases, and 15 bases had no gene match. The CDR3 is made up of 14 amino acids. Germline CDR1 PRHDT, CDR2 FYEKMQ (reference sequence). CDR3 DNA sequence: TGTGCCACCCGACTAGCGGGAGGCTCTTCAGCGGGGTTCTTC. It specifies CATRLAGGSSAGFF.

The genes are TRBV7-9 and TRBJ2-7; D gene unclear. The CDR3 loop spans 15 amino acids. Germline-derived CDR1 and CDR2 are SEHNR and FQNEAQ (reference sequence). Between the trimmed V and J ends, which lost 0 bases and 3 bases, there was a span of 12 bases. The CDR3 region is CASSLAFPVLYEQYV. CDR3 nucleotide sequence: TGTGCCAGCAGCTTAGCGTTTCCGGTCCTCTACGAGCAGTACGTC.

This clone has only one observation. The chain couples TRBV18 to TRBJ1-1; D is unresolved. Trimming cost V 2 bases and J 0 bases, with 7 bases left between them. This CDR3 region has 14 residues. The germline V gene encodes CDR1 KGHSH and CDR2 LQKENI. This CDR3 is CASSPNSVNTEAFF. CDR3 nucleotide sequence: TGTGCCAGCTCACCAAACTCCGTGAACACTGAAGCTTTCTTT.

J is TRBJ2-7 and V is TRBV13; D perhaps matches TRBD1 (5 bases). V was shortened by 2 bases and J by 6 bases, with 26 bases between the two germline ends. Germline V gene data show CDR1 as PRHDT and CDR2 as FYEKMQ (reference sequence). This CDR3 is built from 18 residues. The CDR3 reads CASSLSVGQLGDWVEQYF. The DNA for the CDR3 is TGTGCCAGCAGCTTAAGTGTCGGACAACTCGGAGACTGGGTCGAGCAGTACTTC. The whole variable domain, filled in from reference TRBV13 and TRBJ2-7, reads AAGVIQSPRHLIKEKRETATLKCYPIPRHDTVYWYQQGPGQDPQFLISFYEKMQSDKGSIPDRFSAQQFSDYHSELNMSSLELGDSALYFCASSLSVGQLGDWVEQYFGPGTRLTVT.

This clone appeared a single time. V is TRBV21-1 and J is TRBJ2-5; the table gives TRBD1 as D, unverified against the DNA. TRBV21-1 is deemed a pseudogene. This CDR3 contains 14 residues. CDR3 loop: CASSNGQGQETQYF. In nucleotides, the CDR3 is TGTGCCAGCAGCAACGGACAGGGGCAAGAGACCCAGTACTTC.

The gene calls are TRBV5-1 and TRBJ2-7; TRBD2 matches 10 bases. After removal of 0 bases from V and 5 bases from J, the junction contained 5 bases not matched to a gene. The CDR3 totals 15 residues. Looked up from germline, CDR1 is SGHRS and CDR2 is YFSETQ. CDR3 residues: CASSLGASGSNEQYV. DNA of the CDR3: TGCGCCAGCAGCTTGGGAGCTAGCGGGAGTAACGAGCAGTACGTC.

The chain employs TRBV5-1 and TRBJ1-2; 10 bases match TRBD1. The CDR3 is 16 amino acids. J gave up 1 base and V 3 bases, and 6 bases lay outside the gene matches. CDR1 SGHRS and CDR2 YFSETQ come from the germline V gene. DNA of the CDR3: TGCGCCAGCAGCTGGGGACAGGGGACAAATAACTATGGCTACACCTTC. Encoded protein: CASSWGQGTNNYGYTF. The full variable domain, its missing parts supplied by reference TRBV5-1 and TRBJ1-2, is KAGVTQTPRYLIKTRGQQVTLSCSPISGHRSVSWYQQTPGQGLQFLFEYFSETQRNKGNFPGRFSGRQFSNSRSEMNVSTLELGDSALYLCASSWGQGTNNYGYTFGSGTRLTVV.

This clone came up once. The V gene is TRBV7-9, the J gene TRBJ2-5, with D unclear. CDR1 is SEHNR and CDR2 is FQNEAQ in the germline V gene (reference sequence). The ends were cut back, 2 bases at V and 4 bases at J, with 8 bases in the middle. This CDR3 has 13 residues. CDR3 sequence: CASSLTGPETQYF. For the CDR3, the DNA is TGTGCCAGCAGCTTAACTGGGCCAGAGACCCAGTACTTC.

This clone has only one observation. This sequence joins TRBV12-3 or TRBV12-4 and TRBJ1-2; TRBD1 matches at 7 bases. V lost 6 bases, J lost 4 bases, and 5 bases stayed unmatched. The CDR3 loop spans 13 amino acids. The CDR3 DNA reads as TGTGCCAGCAGCTCCGGGACAGCCTATGGCTACACCTTC. Amino acid sequence: CASSSGTAYGYTF.

V usage is TRBV3-1 (or the pseudogene TRBV3-2) and J usage is TRBJ1-1, with TRBD1 matching 8 bases. The germline gives CDR1 LGHDT, CDR2 YNNKEL (reference sequence). This CDR3 region has 16 residues. Trimming at V came to 1 base and at J to 6 bases, leaving 10 bases not matched to a gene. The CDR3 DNA reads as TGTGCCAGCAGCCAAGCCACCCACGGGACAGGCGCTGAAGCTTTCTTT. This translates into CASSQATHGTGAEAFF.

The CDR3 reads CASTFGGRPGTGELFF. The CDR3, as DNA: TGTGCCAGCACCTTCGGCGGGAGGCCTGGAACCGGGGAGCTGTTTTTT. V usage is TRBV7-2 and J usage is TRBJ2-2; TRBD2 aligns across 8 bases. Trimming at V came to 7 bases and at J to 5 bases, leaving 12 bases not matched to a gene. Germline V gene data show CDR1 as SGHTA and CDR2 as FQGNSA. This CDR3 region has 16 residues. The full variable domain, its missing parts supplied by reference TRBV7-2 and TRBJ2-2, is GAGVSQSPSNKVTEKGKDVELRCDPISGHTALYWYRQSLGQGLEFLIYFQGNSAPDKSGLPSDRFSAERTGGSVSTLTIQRTQQEDSAVYLCASTFGGRPGTGELFFGEGSRLTVL.

This clone was seen more than once but under ten times. The genes are TRBV11-2 and TRBJ1-3; no definite D call. Per germline, CDR1 SGHAT and CDR2 FQNNGV. The V end lost 5 bases, the J end lost 8 bases, and 13 bases lay between the germline ends. The CDR3 runs to 13 residues. The chain's CDR3 is CASSLGRRDTIYF. CDR3 sequence (DNA): TGTGCCAGCAGCCTCGGGCGGCGGGACACCATATATTTT.

The chain is built from TRBV30 and TRBJ2-5; TRBD2 agrees at 7 bases. J was trimmed by 3 bases and V by 1 base; bases with no gene match: 5. This CDR3 has 14 amino acids. Germline CDR1 is GTSNPN and CDR2 is SVGIG (reference sequence). The CDR3 loop is CAWSGGGRKETQYF. The CDR3 DNA follows: TGTGCCTGGAGTGGGGGGGGAAGGAAAGAGACCCAGTACTTC.

This sequence joins TRBV2 and TRBJ1-1, with 7 bases that match TRBD1. From germline, CDR1 is SNHLY and CDR2 FYNNEI. The CDR3 is made up of 14 amino acids. With V trimmed by 3 bases and J by 4 bases, 5 bases remained unmatched. CDR3 loop: CASSDRRQGTEAFF. CDR3 sequence (DNA): TGTGCCAGCAGTGATAGGAGACAGGGCACTGAAGCTTTCTTT.